The next 21 T cell receptor beta chains were all read from a single sample in a study of blood T cell repertoires in COVID-19. Method: immunoSEQ multiplex PCR; TCRdb's copy keeps in-frame clones and lacks some. The sample carries over 250,000 clones, more than 75% recorded once. The sample comprised peripheral blood. The source of these receptors is a woman in her thirties or forties who had recovered from COVID-19.

The chain couples TRBV18 to TRBJ2-1; 7 bases are shared with TRBD2. J lost 6 bases, V lost 3 bases, and 8 bases had no gene match. The germline CDR1 and CDR2 sequences are KGHSH and LQKENI. This CDR3 has 15 amino acids. CDR3 nucleotides: TGTGCCAGCTCACCCAGTAGCGGGTTCGTCAATGAGCAGTTCTTC. This translates into CASSPSSGFVNEQFF.

This rearrangement joins TRBV5-1 to TRBJ2-7; D possibly corresponds to TRBD1 (6 bases). Germline assignment: CDR1 SGHRS and CDR2 YFSETQ. The V end was cut by 0 bases, the J end by 6 bases, with 13 bases between. There are 14 residues in the CDR3. CDR3 residues: CASSLGQAMAEQYF. As DNA, the CDR3 is TGCGCCAGCAGCTTGGGACAGGCAATGGCCGAGCAGTACTTC.

The V and J genes are TRBV21-1 and TRBJ1-2. TRBV21-1 is a known pseudogene. This CDR3 spans 14 amino acids. CDR3 DNA sequence: TGTGCCAGCAGCAACGCGGCGGGGTTCTATGGCTACACCTTC. The encoded protein is CASSNAAGFYGYTF.

This clone has only one observation. In the same sample, other DNA sequences code for this CDR3. This chain connects TRBV30 to TRBJ2-7, with a weak D call TRBD1 (5 bases). Deletions cut 2 bases from V and 4 bases from J, with 6 bases between. The CDR3 totals 11 residues. The germline gives CDR1 GTSNPN, CDR2 SVGIG (reference sequence). The DNA for the CDR3 is TGTGCCTGGAGTAGGGGTTACGAGCAGTACTTC. Translating it yields CAWSRGYEQYF.

This chain joins TRBV29-1 and TRBJ2-7; 14 bases map to TRBD2. Unmatched junction bases numbered 5, after V lost 7 bases and J lost 6 bases. CDR3 length equals 13 residues. Germline-derived CDR1 and CDR2 are SQVTM and ANQGSEA. CDR3 sequence: CSGLAGGLAEQYV. The CDR3 DNA reads TGCAGCGGACTAGCGGGAGGGCTTGCCGAGCAGTACGTC.

This chain links TRBV3-1 (or the pseudogene TRBV3-2) with TRBJ1-5; D is uncertain. Germline V lookup: CDR1 LGHDT, CDR2 YNNKEL (reference sequence). Between the trimmed V and J ends, which lost 4 bases and 2 bases, there was a span of 12 bases. This CDR3 spans 15 amino acids. CDR3 nucleotide sequence: TGTGCCAGCAGCCTCCGGGGTGGGGGCAATCAGCCCCAGCATTTT. This sequence encodes CASSLRGGGNQPQHF.

The V call is TRBV27, the J call TRBJ2-2, with 7 bases identical to TRBD2. This CDR3 spans 15 amino acids. CDR1 and CDR2 (germline): MNHEY, SMNVEV (reference sequence). V dropped 5 bases and J dropped 4; count of bases not matched to a gene: 7. The CDR3 sequence is CASSPRLAVTGELFF. CDR3 sequence (DNA): TGTGCCAGCAGTCCCCGACTAGCTGTCACCGGGGAGCTGTTTTTT.

The CDR3 is CASSQVEGRPYGYTF. In nucleotides, the CDR3 is TGTGCCAGCAGCCAAGTGGAGGGTCGGCCCTATGGCTACACCTTC. The chain combines TRBV3-1 (or the pseudogene TRBV3-2) with TRBJ1-2; D not certain. CDR1 and CDR2 from the germline V gene are LGHDT and YNNKEL (reference sequence). This CDR3 region has 15 residues. With 1 base removed from V and 4 bases from J, the gap between germline ends came to 13 bases.

V usage is TRBV3-1 (or the pseudogene TRBV3-2) and J usage is TRBJ2-7, with TRBD2 matching 7 bases. Germline assignment: CDR1 LGHDT and CDR2 YNNKEL (reference sequence). The CDR3 has 15 amino acids. J lost 3 bases, V lost 2 bases, and 7 bases had no gene match. The CDR3, as DNA: TGTGCCAGCAGCCAATGGGGGGGTGGCGGCTACGAGCAGTACTTC. It translates to CASSQWGGGGYEQYF.

The chain has TRBV11-2 and TRBJ2-5; perhaps TRBD1 as D (5 bases). V lost 5 bases and J lost 5, with 24 bases in between. The CDR3 sequence is 17 residues long. The germline CDR1 and CDR2 sequences are SGHAT and FQNNGV. CDR3 protein: CASSPIRGVPNGETQYF. Written as DNA, the CDR3 is TGTGCCAGCAGCCCGATTAGGGGCGTCCCAAATGGGGAGACCCAGTACTTC.

V usage is TRBV10-1 and J usage is TRBJ2-1; D may be TRBD2 (7 bases). The germline V and J ends were trimmed by 6 bases and 8 bases, with 20 bases remaining between them. There are 15 residues in the CDR3. Germline V CDR1 and CDR2: WNHNN, SYGVQD (reference sequence). CDR3 DNA sequence: TGCGCCAGCAGCCCCCGGGGGGCGGGTGAGGATGAGCAGTTCTTC. Protein: CASSPRGAGEDEQFF.

The chain has TRBV12-3 or TRBV12-4 and TRBJ2-1; maybe TRBD2 (5 bases). The CDR3 runs 13 residues. The germline V and J ends were trimmed by 3 bases and 8 bases, with 11 bases remaining between them. This chain's CDR3 is CASSFHGGDEQFF. The DNA of the CDR3 is TGTGCCAGCAGTTTTCACGGAGGAGATGAGCAGTTCTTC.

The chain uses TRBV6-2 or TRBV6-3 and TRBJ2-1; D perhaps matches TRBD2 (5 bases). The germline V and J ends were trimmed by 4 bases and 9 bases, with 13 bases remaining between them. CDR1 MNHEY and CDR2 SVGEGT come from the germline V gene. This CDR3 is built from 13 residues. CDR3 loop: CASSSAWAGEQFF. Written as DNA, the CDR3 is TGTGCCAGCAGTTCCGCCTGGGCGGGTGAGCAGTTCTTC.

The chain carries TRBV7-6 and TRBJ2-3; TRBD2 agrees at 11 bases. The CDR3 is made up of 15 amino acids. V dropped 8 bases and J dropped 1; count of bases not matched to a gene: 5. Per germline, CDR1 SGHVS and CDR2 FNYEAQ. This chain's CDR3 is CASGVLAGGTDTQYF. The CDR3 nucleotides read TGTGCCAGCGGCGTACTAGCGGGAGGCACAGATACGCAGTATTTT.

This sequence joins TRBV19 and TRBJ2-5, with 7 nucleotides matching TRBD2. V shed 7 bases, J shed 5 bases, and the junction held 10 bases outside the gene matches. The germline V gene has CDR1 LNHDA and CDR2 SQIVND (reference sequence). This CDR3 is 14 amino acids long. This CDR3 is CASMMSGMGETQYF. The CDR3 nucleotides read TGTGCCAGTATGATGAGCGGGATGGGTGAGACCCAGTACTTC. Using reference TRBV19 and TRBJ2-5 for the parts outside the CDR3, the full variable domain is DGGITQSPKYLFRKEGQNVTLSCEQNLNHDAMYWYRQDPGQGLRLIYYSQIVNDFQKGDIAEGYSVSREKKESFPLTVTSAQKNPTAFYLCASMMSGMGETQYFGPGTRLLVL.

The chain has TRBV9 and TRBJ2-2, with D possibly TRBD1 on 6 matching bases. The ends were cut back, 3 bases at V and 5 bases at J, with 17 bases in the middle. The germline gives CDR1 SGDLS, CDR2 YYNGEE. CDR3 size: 16 residues. The CDR3 coding sequence is TGTGCCAGCAGCGGCCGTGGGGGACAAATAACCGGGGAGCTGTTTTTT. This encodes CASSGRGGQITGELFF.

The gene calls are TRBV12-3 or TRBV12-4 and TRBJ2-6; the D is unclear. The CDR3 has 13 residues. With 3 bases removed from V and 3 bases from J, the gap between germline ends came to 3 bases. CDR3 DNA: TGTGCCAGCAGTTTCGGTGGGGCCAACGTCCTGACTTTC. It yields the protein CASSFGGANVLTF.

This sequence joins TRBV11-2 and TRBJ2-1; 9 positions match TRBD2. Germline CDR1 is SGHAT and CDR2 is FQNNGV. The V segment lost 1 base and the J segment 1 base; nucleotides outside the gene matches: 8. The CDR3 covers 18 residues. The CDR3 sequence is CASSLAPGAGGSYNEQFF. CDR3 nucleotide sequence: TGTGCCAGCAGCTTAGCCCCCGGGGCGGGGGGGTCCTACAATGAGCAGTTCTTC.

The chain couples TRBV6-4 to TRBJ1-2; 8 bases agree with TRBD1. V was clipped by 3 bases and J by 4 bases; unmatched bases: 10. The CDR3 runs to 16 residues. Germline V lookup: CDR1 MRHNA, CDR2 SNTAGT. In DNA form, the CDR3 reads TGTGCCAGCAGTGAGGGTGGGGGACAGGTCGGCTATGGCTACACCTTC. It encodes CASSEGGGQVGYGYTF.

CDR3 coding DNA: TGTGCCAGCAGCCTTCACCACTCGAGCTCCTACAATGAGCAGTTCTTC. Translated: CASSLHHSSSYNEQFF. The chain uses TRBV7-6 and TRBJ2-1; no definite D call. In germline, CDR1 is SGHVS, CDR2 FNYEAQ. V lost 5 bases and J lost 0, with 14 bases in between. The CDR3 is made up of 16 amino acids. Complete variable domain (other parts from reference TRBV7-6 and TRBJ2-1): GAGVSQSPRYKVTKRGQDVALRCDPISGHVSLYWYRQALGQGPEFLTYFNYEAQQDKSGLPNDRFSAERPEGSISTLTIQRTEQRDSAMYRCASSLHHSSSYNEQFFGPGTRLTVL.

This clone was detected only a few times. The J gene is TRBJ2-1, the V gene TRBV15; TRBD2 matches 14 bases. The CDR3 runs to 14 residues. In germline, CDR1 is LNHNV, CDR2 YYDKDF (reference sequence). Trimming took 7 bases from V and 12 from J; bases not matched to a gene: 8. The DNA of the CDR3 is TGTGCCACCAAGCCGGGGACTAGCGGGGGCCGGCAGTTCTTC. Translated: CATKPGTSGGRQFF.